Presented here are 14 T cell receptor beta chains from one specimen sequenced in a study of graft-versus-host responses after intestinal transplantation. Method: immunoSEQ multiplex PCR; TCRdb's copy keeps in-frame clones and lacks some. The sample has around 13,000 clones; roughly 86% are singletons. This material consisted of PBMCs, taken after intestinal transplantation. These receptors were taken from a human patient who received an intestinal transplant, so some T cells may come from the graft donor.

This clone was observed a single time. The CDR3 sequence: CASSQEVRAETQYF. The CDR3 DNA reads TGTGCCAGCAGCCAAGAGGTCCGGGCAGAGACCCAGTACTTC. This rearrangement joins TRBV14 to TRBJ2-5; no firm D call. This CDR3 region has 14 residues. Germline assignment: CDR1 SGHDN and CDR2 FVKESK. The V end was cut by 0 bases, the J end by 4 bases, with 9 bases between.

The genes are TRBV5-1 and TRBJ2-7; TRBD1 matches 7 bases. Germline V gives CDR1 SGHRS, CDR2 YFSETQ. The CDR3 loop spans 14 amino acids. Trimming removed 4 bases from V and 7 bases from J; junction bases left unmatched: 11. The CDR3 is CASSMGQPVGEQYF. The CDR3 DNA reads TGCGCCAGCAGCATGGGACAGCCTGTGGGGGAGCAGTACTTC.

The gene calls are TRBV6-1 and TRBJ2-7; 14 nucleotides agree with TRBD2. Losses at the gene ends were 3 bases for V and 2 bases for J; bases not matched to a gene: 0. The CDR3 consists of 15 residues. The germline CDR1 and CDR2 sequences are MNHNS and SASEGT. The CDR3 here is CASSEGLAGAYEQYF. The CDR3 DNA is TGTGCCAGCAGTGAGGGACTAGCGGGGGCCTACGAGCAGTACTTC.

The chain couples TRBV7-8 to TRBJ2-3; D gene unclear. The V end lost 5 bases, the J end lost 4 bases, and 13 bases lay between the germline ends. This CDR3 region has 14 residues. Germline V gives CDR1 SGHVS, CDR2 FQNEAQ. The CDR3 region is CASSRPWTPDTQYF. Here the CDR3 DNA reads TGTGCCAGCAGCCGTCCTTGGACCCCAGATACGCAGTATTTT.

This chain joins TRBV7-3 and TRBJ2-1; 12 bases are shared with TRBD2. V shed 4 bases, J shed 4 bases, and the junction held 2 bases outside the gene matches. Per germline, CDR1 SGHTA and CDR2 FQGTGA. This CDR3 is 15 amino acids long. CDR3 region: CASSSGLAGYNEQFF. The CDR3 coding sequence is TGTGCCAGCAGCTCGGGACTAGCGGGTTACAATGAGCAGTTCTTC.

The chain combines TRBV7-2 with TRBJ1-3; 7 bases match TRBD1. The V and J ends lost 5 bases and 0 bases, in that order; junction bases with no gene match: 4. Germline CDR1 SGHTA, CDR2 FQGNSA. The CDR3 is 15 residues long. The CDR3 sequence: CASSPGTASGNTIYF. CDR3 in DNA: TGTGCCAGCAGCCCAGGGACAGCCTCTGGAAACACCATATATTTT.

The rearrangement links TRBV7-9 to TRBJ1-6; perhaps TRBD1 as D (6 bases). V lost 8 bases and J lost 7, with 18 bases in between. The CDR3 totals 15 residues. Germline V lookup: CDR1 SEHNR, CDR2 FQNEAQ (reference sequence). The CDR3 sequence is CASETGTNGNSPLHF. The CDR3 DNA reads TGTGCCAGCGAAACGGGGACAAACGGAAATTCACCCCTCCACTTT.

The chain employs TRBV6-5 and TRBJ1-4; D is possibly TRBD1 (6 bases). The germline V gene has CDR1 MNHEY and CDR2 SVGAGI. Trimming shortened V by 2 bases and J by 7 bases, and 11 bases separated the two germline ends. The CDR3 spans 14 residues. The chain's CDR3 is CASSYGTGTEKLFF. The CDR3, as DNA: TGTGCCAGCAGTTACGGTACAGGGACTGAAAAACTGTTTTTT.

The rearrangement joins TRBV18 to TRBJ2-5; no reliable D call. The CDR3 runs 15 residues. In germline, CDR1 is KGHSH, CDR2 LQKENI. The ends were cut back, 2 bases at V and 2 bases at J, with 12 bases in the middle. The CDR3 DNA sequence: TGTGCCAGCTCACCATCCGGGCGGAGTCAAGAGACCCAGTACTTC. Translating it yields CASSPSGRSQETQYF.

CDR3 DNA sequence: TGTGCCAGCAGTTACGCCTCCGGGACAGATACCGGGGAGCTGTTTTTT. The encoded protein is CASSYASGTDTGELFF. The chain couples TRBV6-5 to TRBJ2-2; 7 nucleotides match TRBD1. Unmatched junction bases numbered 8, after V lost 2 bases and J lost 5 bases. This CDR3 has 16 residues. From germline, CDR1 is MNHEY and CDR2 SVGAGI.

The chain employs TRBV6-1 and TRBJ1-1; perhaps TRBD1 as D (6 bases). In germline, CDR1 is MNHNS, CDR2 SASEGT. V was cut by 5 bases and J by 0 bases, with 13 bases left in between. The CDR3 loop spans 15 amino acids. Here the CDR3 DNA reads TGTGCCAGCAGTTCCGGACAGACCATGAACACTGAAGCTTTCTTT. Translation gives CASSSGQTMNTEAFF.

V and J are TRBV25-1 and TRBJ2-5, with 9 bases matching TRBD1. V lost 11 bases and J lost 1; bases outside the gene matches: 17. Germline lookup yields CDR1 MGHDK and CDR2 SYGVNS. CDR3 length: 17 amino acids. This chain's CDR3 is CALLWDRVGGPQETQYF. DNA of the CDR3: TGTGCCCTTTTGTGGGACAGGGTAGGAGGTCCCCAAGAGACCCAGTACTTC.

The rearrangement joins TRBV2 to TRBJ2-7; D possibly corresponds to TRBD1 (6 bases). Trimming removed 5 bases at V and 7 bases at J, with 18 bases between. Germline V gives CDR1 SNHLY, CDR2 FYNNEI. The CDR3 loop spans 14 amino acids. The CDR3 nucleotides read TGTGCCAGCAGTTTTACCGGGGACATGGGAGAGCAGTACTTC. This encodes CASSFTGDMGEQYF. The full variable domain, rest sourced from reference TRBV2 and TRBJ2-7, is EPEVTQTPSHQVTQMGQEVILRCVPISNHLYFYWYRQILGQKVEFLVSFYNNEISEKSEIFDDQFSVERPDGSNFTLKIRSTKLEDSAMYFCASSFTGDMGEQYFGPGTRLTVT.

The chain is built from TRBV7-3 and TRBJ2-1, with a tentative D call TRBD2 (6 bases). The CDR3 contains 14 residues. Germline CDR1 reads SGHTA; CDR2 reads FQGTGA. V was pared by 5 bases and J by 0 bases, with 8 bases between. This chain's CDR3 is CASSAGSSYNEQFF. In DNA, the CDR3 is TGTGCCAGCAGCGCGGGGAGCTCCTACAATGAGCAGTTCTTC. Looking up the rest from reference TRBV7-3 and TRBJ2-1 gives the full variable domain: GAGVSQTPSNKVTEKGKYVELRCDPISGHTALYWYRQSLGQGPEFLIYFQGTGAADDSGLPNDRFFAVRPEGSVSTLKIQRTERGDSAVYLCASSAGSSYNEQFFGPGTRLTVL.